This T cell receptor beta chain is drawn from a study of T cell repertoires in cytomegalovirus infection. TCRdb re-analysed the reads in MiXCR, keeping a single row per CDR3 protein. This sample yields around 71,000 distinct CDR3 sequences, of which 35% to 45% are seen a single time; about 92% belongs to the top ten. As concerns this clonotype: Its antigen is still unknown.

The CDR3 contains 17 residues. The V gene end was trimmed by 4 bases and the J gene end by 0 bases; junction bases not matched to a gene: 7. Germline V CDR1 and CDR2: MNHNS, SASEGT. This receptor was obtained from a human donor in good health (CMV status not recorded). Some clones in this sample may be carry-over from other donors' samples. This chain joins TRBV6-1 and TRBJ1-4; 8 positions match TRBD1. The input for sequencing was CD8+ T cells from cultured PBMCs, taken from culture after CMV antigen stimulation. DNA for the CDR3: TGTGCCAGCAGTGTCGGGACAGGATTTGCAACTAATGAAAAACTGTTTTTT. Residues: CASSVGTGFATNEKLFF.